What follows are 19 T cell receptor beta chains derived from one specimen sequenced in a study of shared clonotypes between healthy human individuals. Produced via immunoSEQ multiplex PCR; TCRdb's table is partial and in-frame only. The sample lists 2 million to 2.5 million clones; approximately 95% were seen once. Input material: naive CD4+ T cells sorted from blood. The subset was: CD45RA+ positively selected. Every receptor here comes from a man aged 18 to 30 in good health.

The rearrangement joins TRBV10-3 to TRBJ2-1; tentative D call: TRBD2 (7 bases). This CDR3 is 16 amino acids long. Trimming took 0 bases from V and 1 from J, leaving 10 bases between them. Germline V gene lookup returns CDR1 ENHRY and CDR2 SYGVKD. The CDR3 DNA reads TGTGCCATCAGTGAGTCGAAGGGGGGGTCCTACAATGAGCAGTTCTTC. Its protein is CAISESKGGSYNEQFF.

The chain employs TRBV11-2 and TRBJ2-6, with 7 bases that match TRBD2. Germline V gives CDR1 SGHAT, CDR2 FQNNGV. V shed 4 bases and J 0 bases; nucleotides not matched to a gene: 12. CDR3 length: 19 residues. DNA of the CDR3: TGTGCCAGCAGCTCCTCCCCCAGGGAGGGTCACTCTGGGGCCAACGTCCTGACTTTC. Encoded protein: CASSSSPREGHSGANVLTF.

This chain joins TRBV27 and TRBJ2-7; possibly TRBD1 for D (7 bases). V was pared by 6 bases and J by 7 bases, with 13 bases between. This CDR3 is 12 amino acids long. CDR1 and CDR2 from the germline V gene are MNHEY and SMNVEV (reference sequence). The CDR3 sequence is CASRPQGGEQYF. The CDR3 nucleotides read TGTGCCAGCAGGCCTCAGGGGGGAGAGCAGTACTTC.

To note about this clone: Additional DNA sequences in this sample encode the identical CDR3. The chain is built from TRBV9 and TRBJ1-1, with 7 bases matching TRBD1. Germline assignment: CDR1 SGDLS and CDR2 YYNGEE. V trimming: 2 bases; J trimming: 1 base; junction bases outside the gene matches: 2. CDR3 length: 14 residues. CDR3 in DNA: TGTGCCAGCAGCGTCGGGACAGAGAACACTGAAGCTTTCTTT. Translating it yields CASSVGTENTEAFF.

Turning to this clone: Different DNA sequences within this sample yield the same CDR3. The chain is built from TRBV4-3 and TRBJ2-5; 8 bases fit TRBD1. In germline, CDR1 is LGHNA, CDR2 YSLEER. CDR3 size: 14 residues. V dropped 4 bases and J dropped 2; count of bases not matched to a gene: 3. The CDR3 region has the DNA TGCGCCAGCAGCCCCCGGACAGGGCAAGAGACCCAGTACTTC. This translates into CASSPRTGQETQYF.

This rearrangement joins TRBV5-4 to TRBJ2-7; 8 bases align to TRBD1. Germline V gene data show CDR1 as SGHNT and CDR2 as YYREEE (reference sequence). V shed 3 bases, J shed 4 bases, and the junction held 9 bases outside the gene matches. This CDR3 comprises 15 residues. The DNA for the CDR3 is TGTGCCAGCAGCTCCCAGGGGGCACCCCCATACGAGCAGTACTTC. Translated, it gives CASSSQGAPPYEQYF.

This chain joins TRBV4-2 and TRBJ1-5, with D perhaps TRBD1 (5 bases). Trimming shortened V by 0 bases and J by 4 bases, and 7 bases separated the two germline ends. This CDR3 has 14 amino acids. Germline V gene data show CDR1 as LGHNA and CDR2 as YNFKEQ. CDR3 region: CASSQDDSNQPQHF. CDR3 nucleotides: TGTGCCAGCAGCCAAGATGACAGTAATCAGCCCCAGCATTTT.

V is TRBV4-3 and J is TRBJ1-1, with 7 bases aligning to TRBD1. CDR1 is LGHNA, CDR2 YSLEER, per germline. The V and J ends lost 1 base and 1 base, in that order; junction bases with no gene match: 9. The CDR3 spans 17 residues. The CDR3 region is CASSQVGKGQQNTEAFF. CDR3 DNA sequence: TGCGCCAGCAGCCAAGTAGGGAAGGGACAGCAGAACACTGAAGCTTTCTTT.

In the case of this clone: The sample carries other DNA sequences with the same CDR3. The rearrangement links TRBV10-3 to TRBJ1-1; D might be TRBD1 (5 bases). From germline, CDR1 is ENHRY and CDR2 SYGVKD. This CDR3 has 12 amino acids. With 7 bases removed from V and 1 base from J, the gap between germline ends came to 7 bases. The chain's CDR3 is CAIKQGNTEAFF. The DNA for the CDR3 is TGTGCCATCAAGCAGGGGAACACTGAAGCTTTCTTT.

The chain uses TRBV6-5 and TRBJ1-2; the D gene is possibly TRBD1 (5 bases). CDR1 MNHEY and CDR2 SVGAGI come from the germline V gene. Between the trimmed V and J ends, which lost 11 bases and 6 bases, there was a span of 25 bases. There are 15 residues in the CDR3. CDR3 amino acids: CAARGGGTGDHGYTF. The CDR3 region has the DNA TGTGCCGCCCGGGGAGGAGGGACGGGGGATCATGGCTACACCTTC.

This chain joins TRBV28 and TRBJ2-7, with D perhaps assigned TRBD1 or TRBD2 (5 bases each). Per the germline V gene, CDR1 is MDHEN and CDR2 is SYDVKM. V shed 5 bases and J shed 5 bases, with 16 bases lying between them. This CDR3 region has 14 residues. In DNA, the CDR3 is TGTGCCAGCAGTCCCACGGGACGGGTCAACGAGCAGTACTTC. Translated, it gives CASSPTGRVNEQYF.

V is TRBV5-1 and J is TRBJ2-7; TRBD1 matches 7 bases. In germline, CDR1 is SGHRS, CDR2 YFSETQ. The CDR3 consists of 14 residues. Trimming removed 4 bases from V and 3 bases from J; junction bases left unmatched: 7. CDR3 DNA: TGCGCCAGCAGCGGGATCCAGGGGGTCTACGAGCAGTACTTC. Translated: CASSGIQGVYEQYF.

The chain recombines TRBV10-2 with TRBJ2-2, with 9 bases identical to TRBD2. The ends lost 2 bases at V and 6 bases at J; junction bases unmatched: 13. The CDR3 is 18 residues long. Germline loops: CDR1 WSHSY, CDR2 SAAADI. DNA of the CDR3: TGCGCCAGCAGTGAGGTGTCTAGCGGGGAGATTCGGGCCGGGGAGCTGTTTTTT. Translated: CASSEVSSGEIRAGELFF.

This chain connects TRBV5-1 to TRBJ1-1; the D gene is possibly TRBD1 (6 bases). The V end lost 4 bases, the J end lost 4 bases, and 23 bases lay between the germline ends. In germline, CDR1 is SGHRS, CDR2 YFSETQ. The CDR3 sequence is 17 residues long. CDR3 protein: CASSPRDTLLGSTEAFF. The CDR3 nucleotides read TGCGCCAGCAGCCCCCGGGACACACTTTTAGGCAGCACTGAAGCTTTCTTT.

The V call is TRBV6-6, the J call TRBJ2-7; the D gene is possibly TRBD1 (6 bases). The CDR3 contains 14 residues. V was clipped by 1 base and J by 6 bases, with 13 bases between them. Germline CDR1 MNHNY, CDR2 SVGAGI (reference sequence). The chain's CDR3 is CASSYLNSRGEQYF. The CDR3 coding sequence is TGTGCCAGCAGTTACTTAAATAGCAGGGGCGAGCAGTACTTC.

This chain links TRBV18 with TRBJ1-3; D is ambiguous. This CDR3 region has 16 residues. Per germline, CDR1 KGHSH and CDR2 LQKENI. V was trimmed by 6 bases and J by 3 bases, leaving 18 bases between them. The CDR3 DNA reads as TGTGCCAGCTCTCTCCTGGCGGCATTGGATGGAAACACCATATATTTT. It specifies CASSLLAALDGNTIYF.

J is TRBJ1-4 and V is TRBV7-2, with no clear D. The CDR3 contains 15 residues. Germline CDR1 SGHTA, CDR2 FQGNSA. V lost 5 bases to trimming and J lost 0 bases, with 10 bases between them. The chain's CDR3 is CASSRLGSTNEKLFF. In nucleotides, the CDR3 is TGTGCCAGCAGCCGCCTGGGGTCAACTAATGAAAAACTGTTTTTT.

This chain uses TRBV29-1 with TRBJ1-1; TRBD1 is a possible D gene (5 bases). Germline CDR1 SQVTM, CDR2 ANQGSEA. The CDR3 is made up of 12 amino acids. V lost 7 bases and J lost 3, with 12 bases in between. CDR3 residues: CSAMGRDTEAFF. The CDR3 bases are TGCAGCGCCATGGGCAGGGACACTGAAGCTTTCTTT.

The chain has TRBV6-1 and TRBJ2-2; the match to TRBD1 covers 11 bases. CDR1 MNHNS and CDR2 SASEGT come from the germline V gene. The V and J ends lost 8 bases and 9 bases, in that order; junction bases with no gene match: 11. The CDR3 is 15 amino acids. The CDR3 reads CASYGGTGGIRELFF. The CDR3 region has the DNA TGTGCCAGCTACGGGGGGACAGGGGGAATCAGGGAGCTGTTTTTT.